This TCR beta chain comes out of a study of cytomegalovirus exposure and HLA in healthy donors (dated by TCRdb to about 2017). The study in broad terms: In an earlier analysis of under 600 of the donors, 250 to 350 Gb of sequence data and just under 120 million unique TCR beta sequences from roughly 190 million T cells were reported. Around 320 gigabases of sequencing data and 80 million or so unique TCR sequences were included in an early release covering several hundred HLA-typed donors. Of the roughly 400 genotyped donors, about 80% fell in the genetic ancestry cluster associated with self-reported Caucasian donors. The study aimed to test whether signatures of past pathogen exposure could be identified by cataloging public T cell receptors. The T cell repertoires of several hundred subjects were profiled by immunosequencing and related to cytomegalovirus serostatus. In addition to the first cohort of 650 to 750 subjects, a separate validation cohort of 130 or so different subjects was used. High-throughput TCR immunosequencing, statistical association of individual TCRs with disease status, and machine learning were combined to predict cytomegalovirus infection status. A later analysis re-examined previously published TCR beta repertoires from around 670 donors and added high-resolution HLA genotyping to investigate patterns of TCR occurrence. Rather than using new phenotypic data, the later analysis identified candidate immune exposures from TCR beta sequences and from how often those sequences occurred across donors. An earlier analysis of more than 450 of the donors used high-throughput TCR beta sequencing to judge whether each TCR beta V gene segment behaved as functional or pseudogenic. Donor age, sex, ethnicity and CMV serostatus were compiled alongside the repertoire data. In a later genetic analysis, genome-wide SNP genotypes for about 65% of the roughly 670 donors were used, and that subset was treated as a discovery cohort. Every discovery cohort repertoire had been produced on one sequencing platform. Both class I and class II loci were covered by HLA typing, at four-digit resolution. Typing coverage varied by locus: roughly 620-640 donors for A, B, C, DRB1 and DQB1; roughly 520 for DQA1; about 570 for DPA1; approximately 490 for DPB1. Several DR-DQ haplotypes were treated as single units for association and clustering because of strong linkage in the cohort. Among 398 genotyped donors of the cohort, an average of around 220,000 unique TCR beta nucleotide sequences was sequenced per donor, of which about 18% were non-productive.

What the work shows at the level of the full study, not this receptor alone: A later analysis found that HLA-associated TCR beta chains were more clonally expanded and had lower generation probabilities than equally common non-associated chains. According to a later analysis, TCR association rates differed among HLA loci, with DRB1 alleles showing the most associated TCRs and HLA-C alleles showing the fewest. The 87-base-pair reads could not distinguish some IMGT-functional V segments, including TRBV6-2 and TRBV6-3, so those segments were excluded. A further reported finding was that TCR beta sequences accurately predicted the HLA-A and HLA-B alleles for most subjects in the first cohort. The classifier was reported to diagnose cytomegalovirus status with high specificity and sensitivity in both the original cohort and the validation cohort. Most TCR sequences were observed very rarely across donors, whereas some public TCRs were present in many individuals. Linkage disequilibrium might explain the correlated functional status among segregating V segments, but an unknown experimental factor could not be excluded. A cluster of highly shared sequence variants was judged likely to represent a technical artifact of the sequencing pipeline. In a later genetic analysis, a missense DCLRE1C variant was associated with V-gene and J-gene trimming of TCR beta chains, and the association was replicated in an independent cohort. For the cohort, immune exposure information was limited to CMV serostatus. Sequencing depth was assumed to be roughly uniform across donors in the presence/absence analyses, though that assumption may not hold. When HLA alleles, especially DR and DQ, strongly co-occurred, attributing TCR associations to individual alleles was difficult. A later analysis associated about 17,000 TCR beta sequences with specific HLA alleles at a false discovery rate of 0.05. The cohort was sequenced for TCR beta chains only, and without alpha or paired-chain data the features that could be detected were limited. A few of the identified cytomegalovirus-associated TCR beta chains were confirmed in vitro to be specific for cytomegalovirus antigens. The earlier analysis of almost 600 of the donors excluded around 17 rarely observed V segments, including chromosome 9 orphons, because counts were too low. Because HLA typing was unavailable for some donors at each locus, only the typed subset was used in association tests. In a later analysis, several top co-occurrence clusters were reported to appear linked to parvovirus B19, influenza, CMV and Epstein-Barr virus. Compared with the approximately 670-donor mean, donors in an Asian-associated ancestry cluster had fewer N-insertions in productive TCRs, according to a later genetic analysis. The study gave a list of under 200 TCR beta chains associated with cytomegalovirus. In an earlier analysis of 587 of the donors, most TCR beta V segments appeared in productive rearrangements about 87% or about 30% of the time, broadly matching IMGT annotations. According to a later analysis, most CMV-associated TCR beta chains appeared to be HLA-restricted, and the HLA associations seemed to be driven largely by CMV exposure. The authors suggested that the approach could potentially be generalized to other disease states and immunological phenotypes.

The cohort comprised 666 healthy bone marrow donors. At the time of sampling, all cohort members were nominally healthy, though unrecorded immune exposures were likely present. CMV serostatus was positive for about 300 and negative for about 55% of the roughly 670 cohort members, and was not recorded for this donor. Every donor gave a peripheral blood sample, and the peripheral blood mononuclear cells from that sample were used for TCR beta sequencing. The Qiagen DNeasy Blood Extraction Kit was used to extract genomic DNA from the blood cell samples. This clone was found a few times. Its antigen is not yet known. Per-nucleotide qualities are absent, and no much larger clonotype sits a single base away. Taken from the germline V gene, the CDR1 and CDR2 loops are SQVTM and ANQGSEA. The CDR3, cysteine through phenylalanine, is 13 amino acids long. Of all the DNA, just the CDR3 is kept, 39 bases in frame from base 1. V sheds 4 bases and J sheds 2 bases, leaving 9 bases between their ends.

Preparation of the library involved the immunoSEQ multiplex PCR assay. For the multiplex PCR, a mixture combining 60 forward primers for TCR Vbeta segments and 13 reverse primers for TCR Jbeta segments was used. A multiplex PCR assay on genomic DNA amplified the CDR3 region of rearranged TCR beta genes. The amplified TCR beta libraries were sequenced on the Illumina HiSeq System as 87-base-pair reads. As for the original processing: In a later analysis, tens of millions of unique TCR beta chains were counted across the approximately 640 repertoires, and approximately 11 million of these chains were shared by at least two donors. A nearest-neighbor algorithm error-corrected the raw reads and collapsed the reads into unique sequences, merging closely related sequences to remove PCR and sequencing errors. Alignment of CDR3 sequences to IMGT reference sequences was used to assign V, D and J gene segments. For a sequence to be retained, a match of at least six nucleotides to both a V gene segment and a J gene segment was required. A rearrangement counted as productive if the CDR3 had no stop codons and remained in frame with V and J, and every other rearrangement counted as non-productive. CDR3 was defined according to IMGT convention as the region running from the second conserved V-encoded cysteine to the conserved J-encoded phenylalanine. Sequences without an unambiguous match to a single V gene segment were excluded from the earlier analysis of approximately 600 of the donors. In an earlier analysis of some 590 of the donors, a V segment was called functional when productive rearrangements were above 56.7%, and segregating when the standard deviation between donors exceeded 5%. A statistical classification framework was built for diagnosing cytomegalovirus status from the catalog of TCR beta chain sequences. V and J gene assignment, in a later analysis, came from comparing TCR nucleotide sequences with IMGT/GENE-DB human TR gene sequences. Using the TCRdist pipeline, a later analysis assigned CDR3 sequences along with most-parsimonious VDJ recombination scenarios. In a later analysis, each TCR beta chain was defined by its CDR3 amino acid sequence together with its V-gene family, and reads without a unique V-gene family were excluded. To address suspected cross-contamination and a sequencing artifact, a later analysis removed around 590 highly shared, low-generation-probability nucleotide sequences. For each public chain, a later analysis derived a clonal expansion index from normalized ranks of inferred template counts within each repertoire. A later analysis computed generation probabilities with a VDJ recombination model fitted to out-of-frame rearrangements, and checked the results against IGoR. In a later analysis, hypergeometric tests were used to score TCR-TCR, TCR-HLA and TCR-CMV co-occurrence, with a repertoire-size bias correction applied to TCR pairs. False discovery rates were estimated in a later analysis by permuting HLA or CMV assignments 20 times. A later analysis grouped co-occurring TCRs with DBSCAN, adding TCRdist sequence similarity when clustering within HLA-allele-positive subsets. Repertoires with fewer than 30,000 or more than 120,000 public chains, plus five repertoires with anomalous nucleotide sharing, were excluded from co-occurrence clustering. The source is immuneACCESS, and TCRdb retained only in-frame sequences with V and J called. Part of the clones is not carried over; for the studies checked, unresolved V genes explain less than half of this, and the remainder is unexplained. That table gives V, J and clone size, and the DNA gave D and trimming. This sample is represented by about 140,000 clones; around four fifths of them were singletons. About 4.5% of the sample comes from the top ten.

Material for sequencing was PBMCs. In this chain, TRBV29-1 is recombined with TRBJ1-3; matching of 5 bases hints at TRBD1 as the D gene. The clonotype was recovered from a man aged 25-40 years in good health. The DNA sequence reads TGCAGCGTTGTAAGGGGCGCTGGAAACACCATATATTTT. This encodes CSVVRGAGNTIYF.